This TCR beta chain comes out of a study of shared clonotypes between healthy human individuals. As defined, naive CD8 cells were CD45RO-negative and positively selected for CCR7, with terminally differentiated effector memory CD45RA+ cells excluded. Repertoires were generated with immunoSEQ multiplex PCR, while TCRdb's copy carries only in-frame clones and drops some. The sample lists fewer than 1 million clones, about 97% occurring once. Germline trimming cut 3 bases from V and 0 bases from J; bases unmatched to any gene: 1. CDR3 length equals 16 residues. CDR1 is SGHRS and CDR2 is YFSETQ in the germline V gene.

The sequenced sample was naive CD8+ T cells sorted from blood. This sequence originates from a man aged 25-45 years in good health. The rearrangement links TRBV5-1 to TRBJ2-1, with TRBD2 matching 12 bases. This CDR3 is CASSWGLAGSYNEQFF. The CDR3 nucleotides read TGCGCCAGCAGCTGGGGACTAGCGGGCTCCTACAATGAGCAGTTCTTC.